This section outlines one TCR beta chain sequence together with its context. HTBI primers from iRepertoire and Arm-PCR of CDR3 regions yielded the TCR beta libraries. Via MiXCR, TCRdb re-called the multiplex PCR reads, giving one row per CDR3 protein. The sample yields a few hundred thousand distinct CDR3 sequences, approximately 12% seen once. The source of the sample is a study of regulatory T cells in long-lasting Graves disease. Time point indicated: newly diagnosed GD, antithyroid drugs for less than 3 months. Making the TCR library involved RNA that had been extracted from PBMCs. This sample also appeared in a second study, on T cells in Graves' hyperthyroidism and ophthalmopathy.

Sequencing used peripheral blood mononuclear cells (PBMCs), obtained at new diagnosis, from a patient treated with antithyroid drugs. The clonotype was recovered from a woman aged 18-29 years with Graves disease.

The CDR3 nucleotides read TGCAGCGTCCGGGGGCTAGCAGGACAATCCTACAATGAGCAGTTCTTC. Translating gives CSVRGLAGQSYNEQFF. The chain has TRBV29-1 and TRBJ2-1; D is tentatively TRBD1 or TRBD2 (6 bases each). V was pared by 6 bases and J by 1 base, with 19 bases between. The germline V gene encodes CDR1 SQVTM and CDR2 ANQGSEA. This CDR3 has 16 amino acids.